This T cell receptor beta chain was recovered during a study of shared clonotypes between healthy human individuals. Findings and caveats of the study: Between a handful of donors, naive CD4 clonotypes were shared at a level of around 5.2%.

The CDR3 consists of 14 residues. Losses at the gene ends were 6 bases for V and 7 bases for J; bases not matched to a gene: 4. The germline gives CDR1 ENHRY, CDR2 SYGVKD. Remarks on this clone: Its target is not known.

Measured with immunoSEQ multiplex PCR; TCRdb has only the in-frame clones, and not every one. The sample has around 1.4 million clones; around 98.5% are singletons. Each sample came from a Caucasian adult donor living in Nashville, Tennessee. J is TRBJ2-1 and V is TRBV10-3; 12 nucleotides line up with TRBD2. The source is a man aged 25-45 years in good health. The sequencing input was naive CD4+ T cells sorted from blood. The subset denotes: CD45RA+ positively selected. DNA of the CDR3: TGTGCCATCAGCGAGACTAGCGGGAGAAATGAGCAGTTCTTC. The encoded protein is CAISETSGRNEQFF.